Below, one T cell receptor beta chain is given with its context. The CDR3 has 19 residues. Germline CDR1 reads LNHDA; CDR2 reads SQIVND (reference sequence). The J segment lost 0 bases and the V segment lost 6 bases, leaving 17 bases of the junction unmatched. This entry belongs to a study of blood T cell repertoires in COVID-19. Study summary: Both acute and convalescent COVID-19 samples were obtained from the United States, Italy and Spain. The analysed material was cDNA or gDNA that came from T cells, B-cell-depleted T cells, or PBMCs.

Authors' processing steps: For nucleated cells, counts were estimated from reference gene primer amplification. Profiled with immunoSEQ multiplex PCR; TCRdb holds only in-frame clones, not every one. That table gives V, J and clone size, and the DNA gave D and trimming. The repertoire has over 200,000 clones, under 95% of them found once; the top ten carry approximately 1.2%. The sample was peripheral blood. The gene calls are TRBV19 and TRBJ1-5, with 7 bases matching TRBD1. The source is a man under 40 with acute or convalescent COVID-19. CDR3 in DNA: TGTGCCAGTAGACCAAACCCGGGACAGAAGCGATATAGCAATCAGCCCCAGCATTTT. This sequence encodes CASRPNPGQKRYSNQPQHF.